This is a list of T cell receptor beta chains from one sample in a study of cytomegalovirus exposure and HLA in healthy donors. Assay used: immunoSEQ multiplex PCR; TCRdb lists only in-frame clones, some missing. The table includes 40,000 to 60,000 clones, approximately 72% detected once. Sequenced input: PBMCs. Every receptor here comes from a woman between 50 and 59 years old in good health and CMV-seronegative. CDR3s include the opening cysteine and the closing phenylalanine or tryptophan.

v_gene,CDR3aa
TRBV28,CASSLLSLPEQYF
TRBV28,CASQMGTGLYGYTF
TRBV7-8,CATWTSGRINEQFF
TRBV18,CASSPAGLGGTEAFF
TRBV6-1,CASSERTASAYGYTF
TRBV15,CATSRDTRVLGNEQYF
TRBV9,CASSPRDSYEQYF
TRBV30,CAWRPPGFGANEKLFF
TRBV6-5,CASRLAGGFGGELFF
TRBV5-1,CASSLLTGENTEAFF
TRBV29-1,CSVERQGKGAFF
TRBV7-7,CASSSRTGTDTQYF
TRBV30,CAWSHLRNQPQHF
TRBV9,CASPRPGLTPFCEQYF
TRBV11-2,CASSSVPTNEKLFF
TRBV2,CASSGRVSPGDTEAFF
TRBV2,CASNLAGSTDTQYF
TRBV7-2,CASSLELAGAETQYF
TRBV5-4,CASSSGGETQYF
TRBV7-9,CASSLDGGAHNEQFF
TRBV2,CASSRTSGANNEQFF
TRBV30,CAAGEVNQPQHF
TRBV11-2,CASSPTSGRNYEQYF
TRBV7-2,CASSQPWTSGYNEQFF
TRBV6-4,CASSDEREMNTEAFF
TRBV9,CASSVGTGVGKLFF
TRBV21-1,CASRDSDNQPQHF
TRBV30,CAWSVRTGYTEAFF
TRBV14,CASSPGTDPLGSGELFF
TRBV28,CASSLVQGFEKLFF
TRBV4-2,CASSQEDGLAGGNEQFF
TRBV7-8,CASSTVAGGSTDTQYF
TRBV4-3,CASSHTPGLASEQYF
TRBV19,CATSPVWGGVDTEAFF
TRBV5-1,CASSLAVRVNTEAFF
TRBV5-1,CASSLTSGGYNEQFF
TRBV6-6,CASSSRTGKNIQYF
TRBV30,CASTRSAGANVLTF
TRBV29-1,CSVGRDVQETQYF
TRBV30,CAWSRQNFEKLFF
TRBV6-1,CASSGQGYGTSNQPQHF
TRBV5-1,CASSSGLAGGQETQYF
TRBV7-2,CASSFSIGTDHYNEQFF
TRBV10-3,CAISESGAGAGVPYGYTF
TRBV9,CASSVGTSGDTQYF
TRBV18,CASSPSGGTDTQYF
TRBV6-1,CASSTTGAYGYTF
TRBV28,CASSFERRAQYF
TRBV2,CASAGQGVTEAFF
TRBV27,CASRTTGGLFYEQYF